This entry lists 4 T cell receptor beta chains sequenced from one sample in a study of type 1 regulatory T cells. No antigen has been identified for these receptors. One entry per CDR3 protein, called by TCRdb with MiXCR from the reads. Counted here are some 60,000 distinct CDR3 sequences, around 62% occurring once; the ten biggest clones make up 1.8%. The source material was cultured non-Tr1 T cells, either the whole culture or a sorted T cell fraction (not recorded which). These receptor sequences come from a human donor in good health.

This clonotype was observed at least ten times. The J gene is TRBJ1-1, the V gene TRBV12-3 or TRBV12-4; D perhaps matches TRBD1 (6 bases). Between the trimmed V and J ends, which lost 5 bases and 9 bases, there was a span of 13 bases. The CDR3 extends over 12 amino acids. The CDR3 spells CASSHRDTKAFF. CDR3 DNA sequence: TGTGCCAGCAGTCACCGGGACACCAAAGCTTTCTTT.

The CDR3 DNA follows: TGTGCCAGCTCGCCCACTAGAGACAATGAGCAGTTCTTC. Translated: CASSPTRDNEQFF. The gene calls are TRBV18 and TRBJ2-1; D might be TRBD2 (5 bases). CDR1 and CDR2 (germline): KGHSH, LQKENI. This CDR3 region has 13 residues. V was pared by 6 bases and J by 5 bases, with 11 bases between.

V usage is TRBV20-1 and J usage is TRBJ2-3; D gene ambiguous. CDR1 and CDR2 (germline): DFQATT, SNEGSKA (reference sequence). V was cut by 6 bases and J by 3 bases, with 16 bases left in between. The CDR3 consists of 14 residues. In nucleotides, the CDR3 is TGCAGTGCCCTTCCTGGACCCCTTACAGATACGCAGTATTTT. This gives the protein CSALPGPLTDTQYF.

V gene TRBV5-1 combines with J gene TRBJ1-1, with TRBD1 as a possible D gene (6 bases). CDR1 and CDR2 (germline): SGHRS, YFSETQ. CDR3 length: 13 amino acids. V was pared by 7 bases and J by 5 bases, with 15 bases between. CDR3 DNA sequence: TGCGCCAGCTTTCCCACAGGGAGAACTGAAGCTTTCTTT. It codes for CASFPTGRTEAFF. The full variable domain, in which reference TRBV5-1 and TRBJ1-1 provide the parts outside the CDR3, is KAGVTQTPRYLIKTRGQQVTLSCSPISGHRSVSWYQQTPGQGLQFLFEYFSETQRNKGNFPGRFSGRQFSNSRSEMNVSTLELGDSALYLCASFPTGRTEAFFGQGTRLTVV.